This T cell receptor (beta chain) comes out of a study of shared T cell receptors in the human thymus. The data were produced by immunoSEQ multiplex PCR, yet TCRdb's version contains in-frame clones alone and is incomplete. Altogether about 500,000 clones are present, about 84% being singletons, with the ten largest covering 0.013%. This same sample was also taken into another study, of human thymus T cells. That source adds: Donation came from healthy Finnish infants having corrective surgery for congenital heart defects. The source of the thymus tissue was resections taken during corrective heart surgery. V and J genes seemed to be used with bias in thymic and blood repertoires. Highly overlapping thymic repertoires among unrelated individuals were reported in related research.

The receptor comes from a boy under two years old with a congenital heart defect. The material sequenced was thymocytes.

The CDR3 is CASSLRGKGNQPQHF. DNA for the CDR3: TGTGCCAGCAGTTTAAGGGGGAAGGGCAATCAGCCCCAGCATTTT. The chain is built from TRBV28 and TRBJ1-5; tentatively, D is TRBD1 (6 bases). The CDR3 consists of 15 residues. Trimming took off 2 bases at V and 2 bases at J, with 10 bases between the two ends. The V gene's germline CDR1 is MDHEN and CDR2 SYDVKM.